Listed below are T cell receptor beta chains from one sample, sequenced in a study of T cell repertoires in cytomegalovirus infection. TCRdb re-called the reads with MiXCR, one entry per CDR3 protein. The sample carries about 460,000 distinct CDR3 sequences, approximately 10% recorded once. Sequenced input: PBMCs. The receptors shown here come from a human donor in good health (CMV status not recorded). Some clones in this sample may be carry-over from other donors' samples. Each CDR3 is given with its conserved first and last residue. A D gene is named only where the DNA matches it firmly. The size of a clone is reported for some rows only, either as once, few or many, or as a class for expanded clones.

v_call	clone_size	d_call	j_call	cdr3_length	cdr3_nt	cdr3_aa
TRBV6-6	many	.	TRBJ1-2	14	TGTGCCAGCAGTTACGAGGGTGTTCCTTATGGCTACACCTTC	CASSYEGVPYGYTF
TRBV19	.	.	TRBJ1-5	12	TGTGCCAGCTCAGGGTTCTCTCAGCCCCAGCATTTT	CASSGFSQPQHF
TRBV27	.	TRBD2	TRBJ2-7	15	TGTGCCAGCAGTTCACTAGCGGTGGGAGCCCACGAGCAGTACTTC	CASSSLAVGAHEQYF
TRBV19	many	.	TRBJ1-5	14	TGTGCCAGTAGTATTGTAAGGACCAATCAGCCCCAGCATTTT	CASSIVRTNQPQHF
TRBV29-1	.	.	TRBJ1-1	16	TGCAGCGTTGAGAGAGCCACAGAGACCTTGAACACTGAAGCTTTCTTT	CSVERATETLNTEAFF
TRBV7-8	many	.	TRBJ1-5	18	TGTGCCAGCAGCTTACGGGAGCGCATAACTTCGGAAAATCAGCCCCAGCATTTT	CASSLRERITSENQPQHF
TRBV3-1	few	.	TRBJ1-2	14	TGTGCCAGCAGCCCCCCGGGGCCCGTTGAAGGCTACACCTTC	CASSPPGPVEGYTF
TRBV11-2	.	.	TRBJ2-7	16	TGTGCCAGCAGCTTAGGGCCAGTCAGGGTCACCTACGAGCAGTACTTC	CASSLGPVRVTYEQYF
TRBV11-1	many	.	TRBJ1-2	15	TGTGCCAGCAGCCGATCCCGCGCAGGAAGCTATGGCTACACCTTC	CASSRSRAGSYGYTF
TRBV6-1	many	TRBD1	TRBJ2-1	17	TGTGCCAGCAGTCACTTGGGCCCAGGGGGTATTGTCAATGAGCAGTTCTTC	CASSHLGPGGIVNEQFF
TRBV11-2	many	.	TRBJ2-2	13	TGTGCCAGCAGCTCCGCAAGATCCGGGGAGCTGTTTTTT	CASSSARSGELFF
TRBV19	many	.	TRBJ1-2	15	TGTGCCAGTAGTACTTCCAGGGCGGACAACTATGGCTACACCTTC	CASSTSRADNYGYTF
TRBV7-2	many	.	TRBJ1-3	15	TGTGCCAGCAGCTTCTTTCAGGGGAAGGGAGACACCATATATTTT	CASSFFQGKGDTIYF
TRBV18	.	TRBD1	TRBJ2-1	17	TGTGCCAGCTCACCAAGGACAGGGTGGTCCGGAGGCAATGAGCAGTTCTTC	CASSPRTGWSGGNEQFF
TRBV5-5	.	TRBD1	TRBJ2-7	12	TGTGCCAGCGACAGGGCTCCTTACGAGCAGTACTTC	CASDRAPYEQYF
TRBV10-3	.	.	TRBJ2-1	12	TGTGCCATCAGTGAAGGACATAATGAGCAGTTCTTC	CAISEGHNEQFF
TRBV12-3/TRBV12-4	many	.	TRBJ2-5	16	TGTGCCAGCAGTCCAGGACAGCCGTTCTTCCAAGAGGCCCAGTACTTC	CASSPGQPFFQEAQYF
TRBV7-6	many	TRBD2	TRBJ2-4	15	TGTGCCAGCAGCTTATCGGGGGGAGCCAAAAACATTCAGTACTTC	CASSLSGGAKNIQYF
TRBV7-6	many	TRBD1	TRBJ1-2	16	TGTGCCAGCAGCTTATCTACAGGGGGAGGCAACTATGGCTACACCTTC	CASSLSTGGGNYGYTF
TRBV7-3	many	.	TRBJ2-5	14	TGTGCCAGCAGTTACGAGGCGGGACGGGAGACCCAGTACTTC	CASSYEAGRETQYF
TRBV3-1	.	.	TRBJ2-2	13	TGTGCCAGCAGCCAACATAGAACCGGGGAGCTGTTTTTT	CASSQHRTGELFF
TRBV15	few	.	TRBJ2-7	14	TGTGCCACCAGCAGAGGAGGGGGGCCCTACGAGCAGTACTTC	CATSRGGGPYEQYF
TRBV6-5	many	TRBD2	TRBJ2-2	14	TGTGCCAGCAGGTTACTAGCGGGGTCCGGGGAGCTGTTTTTT	CASRLLAGSGELFF
TRBV7-3	many	.	TRBJ2-1	14	TGTGCCAGCAGCTCCAGGGCGTACCACAATGAGCAGTTCTTC	CASSSRAYHNEQFF
TRBV7-2	many	TRBD1	TRBJ1-2	17	TGTGCCAGCAGCCCGTCGACAGGGGGCGCTGTAGCTGTACGGTACACCTTC	CASSPSTGGAVAVRYTF
TRBV7-8	many	.	TRBJ2-5	16	TGTGCCAGCAGCTTAGACCAGGGCCAGAGAGTGGAGACCCAGTACTTC	CASSLDQGQRVETQYF
TRBV6-1	many	.	TRBJ2-7	14	TGTGCCAGCAGCCCGACTCGGGGGGCGCGAGAGCAGTACTTC	CASSPTRGAREQYF
TRBV5-1	many	.	TRBJ2-7	14	TGCGCCAGCAGCCCCCTCCGGTCTTCCTACGAGCAGTACTTC	CASSPLRSSYEQYF
TRBV6-5	many	.	TRBJ2-3	12	TGTGCCAGCAGGAGGACGGCAGATACGCAGTATTTT	CASRRTADTQYF
TRBV5-1	.	.	TRBJ2-1	14	TGCGCCAGCAGAGAACAGGGAGGAAAAAATGAGCAGTTCTTC	CASREQGGKNEQFF
TRBV20-1	few	.	TRBJ2-7	14	TGCAGTGCTAGGACCTTAGAACGTTATTACGAGCAGTACTTC	CSARTLERYYEQYF
TRBV15	many	TRBD1	TRBJ1-2	18	TGTGCCACCAGCAGAGGGCGGACAGGGAGAGGCGAGTGGAGTGGCTACACCTTC	CATSRGRTGRGEWSGYTF
TRBV19	many	TRBD2	TRBJ2-5	16	TGTGCCAGTAGTATCTTGACTAGCGGGAGTGGGGAGACCCAGTACTTC	CASSILTSGSGETQYF
TRBV6-2/TRBV6-3	few	.	TRBJ2-1	15	TGTGCCAGCAGTTATGGGAGTAGCTCCTACAATGAGCAGTTCTTC	CASSYGSSSYNEQFF
TRBV20-1	.	.	TRBJ1-5	13	TGCAGTGCTAGAGAACGGCTCAATCAGCCCCAGCATTTT	CSARERLNQPQHF
TRBV20-1	few	.	TRBJ2-7	15	TGCAGTGCCATGCCCGGGACCGCAACCTCCTACGAGCAGTACTTC	CSAMPGTATSYEQYF
TRBV12-3/TRBV12-4	many	TRBD1	TRBJ1-1	15	TGTGCCAGCAGTTCCCAGGACAGGCAGAACACTGAAGCTTTCTTT	CASSSQDRQNTEAFF
TRBV7-2	many	.	TRBJ2-3	14	TGTGCCAGCAGCCCTAGGGGTATCAAAGATACGCAGTATTTT	CASSPRGIKDTQYF
TRBV27	many	TRBD2	TRBJ2-1	14	TGTGCCAGCAGTATATGGACTAGCGGCAATGAGCAGTTCTTC	CASSIWTSGNEQFF
TRBV9	many	.	TRBJ2-1	14	TGTGCCAGCAGCGTAGAGGACTCCTACAATGAGCAGTTCTTC	CASSVEDSYNEQFF
TRBV27	few	.	TRBJ1-1	16	TGTGCCAGCACCCGGAGGCGATTAGGAGAGAACACTGAAGCTTTCTTT	CASTRRRLGENTEAFF
TRBV9	few	.	TRBJ2-1	12	TGTGCCAGCAGCGCCTGGTCTGGTGAGCAGTTCTTC	CASSAWSGEQFF
TRBV7-2	many	.	TRBJ2-7	13	TGTGCCAGCAGCTTGACCGGGGTCTACGAGCAGTACTTC	CASSLTGVYEQYF
TRBV12-3/TRBV12-4	.	TRBD1	TRBJ1-5	16	TGTGCCAGCAGTTCCGGCGGGACAGGGGGGGGACAGCCCCAGCATTTT	CASSSGGTGGGQPQHF
TRBV7-9	.	.	TRBJ1-1	14	TGTGCCAGCAGCTTGATGGGACAAGGCACTGAAGCTTTCTTT	CASSLMGQGTEAFF
TRBV27	.	TRBD2	TRBJ2-2	15	TGTGCCAGCGGGGGGGGTTGGGGGAACACCGGGGAGCTGTTTTTT	CASGGGWGNTGELFF
TRBV4-2	few	TRBD2	TRBJ2-1	15	TGTGCCAGCAGCCAAGTAGCGGGGGGGGACAATGAGCAGTTCTTC	CASSQVAGGDNEQFF
TRBV6-2/TRBV6-3	many	TRBD1	TRBJ2-7	13	TGTGCCAGCACCCCAGGACAGGGCTACGAGCAGTACTTC	CASTPGQGYEQYF
TRBV12-3/TRBV12-4	many	.	TRBJ1-6	12	TGTGCCAGCAGTTTATCGGTACTACCCCTCCACTTT	CASSLSVLPLHF
TRBV27	many	TRBD1	TRBJ1-1	16	TGTGCCAGCAGTAAAGGACAGGGCGCCATGAACACTGAAGCTTTCTTT	CASSKGQGAMNTEAFF